This T cell receptor beta chain was documented in a study of cytomegalovirus exposure and HLA in healthy donors. This clone was seen a handful of times. This CDR3 comprises 16 residues. Deletions cut 6 bases from V and 6 bases from J, with 23 bases between. Germline V CDR1 and CDR2: SGHDN, FVKESK. In the PCR, 60 Vbeta and 13 Jbeta primers were used. Sequencing used immunoSEQ multiplex PCR; TCRdb keeps in-frame clones, though not all of them. Here the sample spans approximately 170,000 clones, approximately 67% being singletons. V is TRBV14 and J is TRBJ1-1; a weak D match, TRBD1 (6 bases). The sequencing input was PBMCs. The source is a man between 35 and 55 years old in good health and CMV-seronegative. The CDR3 sequence: CASSPTGRNRGAEAFF. CDR3 nucleotides: TGTGCCAGCAGTCCTACAGGGCGCAACCGTGGCGCTGAAGCTTTCTTT.